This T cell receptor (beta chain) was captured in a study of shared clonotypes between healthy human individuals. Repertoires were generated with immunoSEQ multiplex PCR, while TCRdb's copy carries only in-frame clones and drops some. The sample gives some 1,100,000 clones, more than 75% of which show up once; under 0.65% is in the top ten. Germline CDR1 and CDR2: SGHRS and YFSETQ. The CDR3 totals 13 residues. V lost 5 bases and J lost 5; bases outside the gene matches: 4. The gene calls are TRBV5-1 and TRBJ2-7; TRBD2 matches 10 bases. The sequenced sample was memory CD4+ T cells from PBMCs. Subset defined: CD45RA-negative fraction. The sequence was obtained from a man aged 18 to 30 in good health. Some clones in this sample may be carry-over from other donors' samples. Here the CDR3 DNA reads TGCGCCAGCAGAGTAGCGGGAGGCGACGAGCAGTACTTC. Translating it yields CASRVAGGDEQYF.